This T cell receptor (beta chain) is drawn from a study of T cells in Graves' hyperthyroidism and ophthalmopathy. Researchers amplified the TCR beta CDR3 regions from RNA transcripts. The HTBI primer set served for first-round RT-PCR of the TCR CDR3. TCRdb reanalysed the multiplex PCR reads using MiXCR and keeps one entry per CDR3 protein. The table shows about 420,000 distinct CDR3 sequences, with 15% to 18% occurring only once. General study findings and limits: Ophthalmopathy was model-predicted a median approximately six months pre-onset.

The CDR3 has 18 residues. Germline-derived CDR1 and CDR2 are MNHEY and SVGAGI. V dropped 0 bases and J dropped 8; count of bases not matched to a gene: 9. Worth noting for this clonotype: Its antigen is as yet unknown.

The material sequenced was blood. This rearrangement joins TRBV6-5 to TRBJ2-1, with 14 bases that match TRBD2. The origin of this receptor is a woman between 18 and 29 years old with Graves' hyperthyroidism. The CDR3 sequence: CASSYSMTSGGASYEQFF. In nucleotides, the CDR3 is TGTGCCAGCAGTTACTCAATGACTAGCGGGGGGGCTTCCTATGAGCAGTTCTTC.